This TCR beta chain was profiled in a study of shared clonotypes between healthy human individuals. The overall study: Serving as donors were two women and a few men, whose ages spanned 18 to 49. General study results and limits: Blood alone was sampled, and tissue repertoires likely differ.

The sequenced material, unsorted PBMC DNA, was run on ten immunoSEQ deep assay plates. Assay used: immunoSEQ multiplex PCR; TCRdb lists only in-frame clones, some missing. This sample has 400,000 to 600,000 clones, with 75% to 85% found just once. The CDR3 loop spans 17 amino acids. Germline CDR1 is SEHNR and CDR2 is FQNEAQ (reference sequence). Trimming stripped 2 bases from V and 4 bases from J, with 18 bases between. Note on this clone: The antigen is undetermined.

HIV-negative, healthy adults without recent acute infections or vaccinations were the donors. The material sequenced was PBMCs. The chain joins TRBV7-9 to TRBJ1-5; tentatively, D is TRBD1 (6 bases). The sequence was collected from a woman between 35 and 50 years old in good health. Some clones in this sample may be carry-over from other donors' samples. The CDR3: CASSLTYRDDGNQPQHF. The CDR3 DNA sequence: TGTGCCAGCAGCTTAACCTACAGGGATGATGGGAATCAGCCCCAGCATTTT.